Shown below are 11 T cell receptor beta chains from a single sample sequenced in a study of neurological immune-mediated disorders. TCRdb re-derived calls from the 5' RACE reads in MiXCR, one entry per CDR3 protein. The data contain about 48,000 distinct CDR3 sequences, roughly a quarter of them seen just once; the ten biggest clones take up around 25%. Sequenced sample: PBMCs. These receptors came from a woman in her 70s in good health.

V usage is TRBV5-1 and J usage is TRBJ2-3, with 9 positions matching TRBD1. The CDR3 contains 15 residues. The ends lost 4 bases at V and 4 bases at J; junction bases unmatched: 7. CDR1 and CDR2 (germline): SGHRS, YFSETQ. The CDR3 is CASSPRTGVPDTQYF. The CDR3 coding sequence is TGCGCCAGCAGCCCCCGGACAGGGGTCCCAGATACGCAGTATTTT.

In its sample, this clonotype ranks as medium-sized. The V gene is TRBV2, the J gene TRBJ1-1; a weak D match, TRBD1 (6 bases). Germline CDR1 reads SNHLY; CDR2 reads FYNNEI. This CDR3 is built from 13 residues. The V and J ends lost 6 bases and 6 bases respectively, with 14 bases between them. The CDR3 here is CASRATGPAEAFF. The CDR3, as DNA: TGTGCCAGCAGGGCAACAGGGCCCGCTGAAGCTTTCTTT.

This clonotype was recorded only once. A clone one base away is much larger, so this may be a read error. The rearrangement links TRBV5-1 to TRBJ1-1; D uncertain. Germline-derived CDR1 and CDR2 are SGHRS and YFSETQ. This CDR3 contains 13 residues. Written as DNA, the CDR3 is TGCGCCAGCAGCTTGTCCGTGAACACTGACGCTTTCTTT. Translation: CASSLSVNTDAFF. Full variable domain (remainder filled in from reference TRBV5-1 and TRBJ1-1): KAGVTQTPRYLIKTRGQQVTLSCSPISGHRSVSWYQQTPGQGLQFLFEYFSETQRNKGNFPGRFSGRQFSNSRSEMNVSTLELGDSALYLCASSLSVNTDAFFGQGTRLTVV.

This clonotype was seen repeatedly, ten times or more. The chain recombines TRBV10-2 with TRBJ1-6; D ambiguous. The germline CDR1 and CDR2 sequences are WSHSY and SAAADI. V was trimmed by 6 bases and J by 7 bases, leaving 16 bases between them. The CDR3 is made up of 15 amino acids. The CDR3 loop is CASSRSGAGNSPLHF. CDR3 DNA: TGCGCCAGCAGCCGCAGCGGAGCGGGGAATTCACCCCTCCACTTT.

This chain's CDR3 is CASSPGAQRYNEQFF. The CDR3 nucleotides read TGTGCCAGCAGCCCGGGGGCCCAGCGGTACAATGAGCAGTTCTTC. The rearrangement links TRBV11-2 to TRBJ2-1, with D possibly called TRBD1 or TRBD2 (6 bases each). CDR1 SGHAT and CDR2 FQNNGV come from the germline V gene. The CDR3 is 15 amino acids. Trimming stripped 5 bases from V and 4 bases from J, with 15 bases between.

This clonotype was counted a few times. The chain carries TRBV5-1 and TRBJ2-3; TRBD2 is a possible D gene (5 bases). V lost 1 base and J 0 bases, leaving 9 bases between the germline ends. Per germline, CDR1 SGHRS and CDR2 YFSETQ. CDR3 length equals 15 residues. The CDR3 loop reads CASSLQSGSTDTQYF. The CDR3, as DNA: TGCGCCAGCAGCTTGCAGTCGGGGAGCACAGATACGCAGTATTTT.

This chain connects TRBV19 to TRBJ2-3; 10 bases agree with TRBD1. V trimming: 4 bases; J trimming: 1 base; junction bases outside the gene matches: 2. The germline gives CDR1 LNHDA, CDR2 SQIVND (reference sequence). This CDR3 has 15 residues. The CDR3 here is CASSRTGGGTDTQYF. As DNA, the CDR3 is TGTGCCAGTAGTAGGACAGGGGGTGGCACAGATACGCAGTATTTT. Complete variable domain (other parts from reference TRBV19 and TRBJ2-3): DGGITQSPKYLFRKEGQNVTLSCEQNLNHDAMYWYRQDPGQGLRLIYYSQIVNDFQKGDIAEGYSVSREKKESFPLTVTSAQKNPTAFYLCASSRTGGGTDTQYFGPGTRLTVL.

This clonotype was picked up a small number of times. The chain recombines TRBV2 with TRBJ2-6, with 8 bases that match TRBD1. The CDR3 extends over 18 amino acids. Germline lookup yields CDR1 SNHLY and CDR2 FYNNEI. The J segment lost 3 bases and the V segment lost 2 bases, leaving 9 bases of the junction unmatched. The DNA of the CDR3 is TGTGCCAGCAGTGAATATGGGACAGGAGGCTTTGGGGCCAACGTCCTGACTTTC. This encodes CASSEYGTGGFGANVLTF.

In its sample, this clonotype was seen many times. As DNA, the CDR3 is TGTGCCAGCAGCTCATCGGGGACCTACAATGAGCAGTTCTTC. Translation: CASSSSGTYNEQFF. This rearrangement joins TRBV5-5 to TRBJ2-1, with TRBD2 as a possible D gene (5 bases). The CDR3 has 14 residues. The ends were cut back, 3 bases at V and 2 bases at J, with 9 bases in the middle. CDR1 and CDR2 (germline): SGHKS, YYEKEE (reference sequence). Supplemented by reference TRBV5-5 and TRBJ2-1, the full variable domain reads DAGVTQSPTHLIKTRGQQVTLRCSPISGHKSVSWYQQVLGQGPQFIFQYYEKEERGRGNFPDRFSARQFPNYSSELNVNALLLGDSALYLCASSSSGTYNEQFFGPGTRLTVL.

V gene TRBV15 combines with J gene TRBJ2-3, with D unresolved. CDR1 and CDR2 (germline): LNHNV, YYDKDF (reference sequence). CDR3 length: 16 residues. Between the trimmed V and J ends, which lost 1 base and 3 bases, there was a span of 14 bases. The CDR3 loop reads CATSRAYSTGTDTQYF. CDR3 DNA: TGTGCCACCAGCAGAGCTTACAGCACTGGGACAGATACGCAGTATTTT. Combining the CDR3 with reference TRBV15 and TRBJ2-3 gives the whole variable domain DAMVIQNPRYQVTQFGKPVTLSCSQTLNHNVMYWYQQKSSQAPKLLFHYYDKDFNNEADTPDNFQSRRPNTSFCFLDIRSPGLGDTAMYLCATSRAYSTGTDTQYFGPGTRLTVL.

This clonotype was recorded at least ten times. The gene calls are TRBV5-1 and TRBJ2-5; 9 bases fit TRBD2. CDR1 and CDR2 from the germline V gene are SGHRS and YFSETQ. V lost 4 bases, J lost 2 bases, and 6 bases stayed unmatched. This CDR3 comprises 15 residues. CDR3 DNA sequence: TGCGCCAGCAGCGCGACCCTAGCGGGACAAGAGACCCAGTACTTC. It specifies CASSATLAGQETQYF.